Only one count was recorded for the clone carrying this TCR beta chain. Its antigen remains unknown. With the Oncomine TCR Beta short-read assay, DNA from cultured CD4+ T cells was sequenced. Genomic DNA was isolated from cultured CD4+ T cells. MiXCR, run by TCRdb on the PCR reads, gives a single entry per CDR3 protein. The sample yields more than 20,000 distinct CDR3 sequences, about two fifths seen once. The germline V gene encodes CDR1 SGDLS and CDR2 YYNGEE. Trimming left V 3 bases short and J 0 bases short, with 10 bases between. The CDR3 runs to 16 residues. The sample originates from a study of vaccination and CD4 T cells after COVID-19. Study-wide results and limits: Only post-vaccination samples contained a median approximately 85% of the reactive clones in convalescent patients.

Noted time point: late sampling 161 to 241 days after vaccination in a few convalescent patients. The treatment here: roughly 11-day PBMC culture with coronavirus spike peptide pools or control peptides (ViraFEST assay). The TCR sequence derives from a human donor who had recovered from COVID-19. The sequencing here drew on CD4+ T cells from blood, cultured in vitro, taken about 7 months after SARS-CoV-2 vaccination. The V gene is TRBV9, the J gene TRBJ2-6; D is uncertain. CDR3 amino acids: CASSEIRSSGANVLTF. The CDR3 DNA reads TGTGCCAGCAGCGAGATCAGAAGCTCTGGGGCCAACGTCCTGACTTTC. Combining the CDR3 with reference TRBV9 and TRBJ2-6 gives the whole variable domain DSGVTQTPKHLITATGQRVTLRCSPRSGDLSVYWYQQSLDQGLQFLIQYYNGEERAKGNILERFSAQQFPDLHSELNLSSLELGDSALYFCASSEIRSSGANVLTFGAGSRLTVL.